There are a few counts of the clone carrying this TCR beta chain. Its antigen remains unidentified. A read error may explain this, as a much larger clone is one base away. These data belong to a study of neurological immune-mediated disorders. Study-wide points: Private repertoires in all groups were suggested by the absence of shared CDR3 amino acid sequences among expanded clones across subjects. Whereas HTLV-1-associated myelopathy showed the most TCR clonal expansion, multiple sclerosis showed the least, with levels below those of healthy controls.

The CDR3 length is 12 residues. In germline, CDR1 is ENHRY, CDR2 SYGVKD. The unsorted libraries were generated from a total of 2 million PBMCs, which had been stored in RNAlater at -80 C. The cDNA was produced through 5'RACE with 10-nucleotide random UMIs. TCRdb fed the 5' RACE reads into MiXCR, producing one record per CDR3 protein. The table has about 46,000 distinct CDR3 sequences, around 2% seen once. This sequence joins TRBV10-3 and TRBJ2-7, with no clear D. This sequence originates from a woman aged 40 to 55 with multiple sclerosis. Sequencing was carried out using PBMCs. In DNA form, the CDR3 reads TGTGACATCAGTTCGAGGTTCGGCGAGCAGTACTTC. It yields the protein CDISSRFGEQYF.